These 3 T cell receptor beta chains were sequenced from one sample in a study of shared clonotypes between healthy human individuals. Using immunoSEQ multiplex PCR, the repertoire was profiled, and TCRdb retains in-frame clones only, with some absent. The data show roughly 480,000 clones, with about 80% seen just once and 9.5% to 15% held by the top ten. Sequenced sample: PBMCs. The receptors were sampled from a woman between 35 and 50 years old in good health. Some clones in this sample may be carry-over from other donors' samples.

There are a few counts of this clone. J is TRBJ1-5 and V is TRBV30; no firm D call. Trimming took off 1 base at V and 5 bases at J, with 9 bases between the two ends. The CDR3 is 13 amino acids. Germline CDR1 GTSNPN, CDR2 SVGIG (reference sequence). Here the CDR3 DNA reads TGTGCCTGGAGTGCGGGATCAGATCAGCCCCAGCATTTT. It translates to CAWSAGSDQPQHF. Based on the CDR3 plus reference TRBV30 and TRBJ1-5, the full variable domain is SQTIHQWPATLVQPVGSPLSLECTVEGTSNPNLYWYRQAAGRGLQLLFYSVGIGQISSEVPQNLSASRPQDRQFILSSKKLLLSDSGFYLCAWSAGSDQPQHFGDGTRLSIL.

The CDR3 nucleotides read TGTGCCAGCAGCTGGACAGGTTCCTACGAGCAGTACTTC. Translating it yields CASSWTGSYEQYF. This rearrangement joins TRBV7-8 to TRBJ2-7; 7 bases match TRBD1. CDR1 and CDR2 from the germline V gene are SGHVS and FQNEAQ. V shed 4 bases and J 1 base; nucleotides not matched to a gene: 1. The CDR3 loop spans 13 amino acids. The entire variable domain, with the rest obtained from reference TRBV7-8 and TRBJ2-7, is as follows: GAGVSQSPRYKVAKRGQDVALRCDPISGHVSLFWYQQALGQGPEFLTYFQNEAQLDKSGLPSDRFFAERPEGSVSTLKIQRTQQEDSAVYLCASSWTGSYEQYFGPGTRLTVT.

This clone appeared a few times. The chain is built from TRBV30 and TRBJ1-1, with 8 bases fitting TRBD1. The CDR3 extends over 13 amino acids. The trim removed 3 bases at V and 10 bases at J, leaving 10 bases unmatched. From germline, CDR1 is GTSNPN and CDR2 SVGIG (reference sequence). CDR3 bases: TGTGCCTGGAGCGCGACAGGGGTGTCTCTAGCTTTCTTT. This codes for CAWSATGVSLAFF.